This TCR beta chain originates from a study of T cell repertoires in cytomegalovirus infection. This clonotype was detected ten times or more. Germline lookup yields CDR1 SGHVS and CDR2 FNYEAQ. The CDR3 has 16 amino acids. V shed 5 bases and J shed 0 bases, with 14 bases lying between them. TCRdb reanalysed the reads using MiXCR and keeps one entry per CDR3 protein. The profile covers approximately 76,000 distinct CDR3 sequences, with approximately 3.7% appearing a single time and approximately 5% taken by the ten largest. Sequencing input: PBMCs. The chain has TRBV7-6 and TRBJ2-1, with D possibly TRBD2 on 5 matching bases. The receptor was derived from a human donor in good health (CMV status not recorded). Some clones in this sample may be carry-over from other donors' samples. For the CDR3, the DNA is TGTGCCAGCAGCCCCCTAGGACTGAGCTCCTACAATGAGCAGTTCTTC. Its protein is CASSPLGLSSYNEQFF.